The 9 T cell receptor beta chains presented below share a single source sample, sequenced in a study of T cell responses to AZD1222 COVID-19 vaccine. Produced via immunoSEQ multiplex PCR; TCRdb's table is partial and in-frame only. The sample lists just over 30,000 clones; 88% were seen once. Specimen: peripheral blood, collected 28 days after the second AZD1222 dose. All receptors come from an adult who received the AZD1222 COVID-19 vaccine.

This clone was seen only once. The chain links TRBV10-1 to TRBJ2-1; D is undetermined. Trimming took 6 bases from V and 5 from J, leaving 14 bases between them. CDR1 is WNHNN and CDR2 is SYGVQD in the germline V gene (reference sequence). The CDR3 is made up of 14 amino acids. The CDR3 region is CASSIKSGDNEQFF. CDR3 DNA sequence: TGCGCCAGCAGCATTAAAAGTGGGGACAATGAGCAGTTCTTC.

The CDR3 loop reads CASSQFRFQGAGGNSPLHF. The CDR3 DNA is TGCGCCAGCAGCCAATTTAGGTTCCAGGGGGCCGGTGGTAATTCACCCCTCCACTTT. The chain joins TRBV4-1 to TRBJ1-6; TRBD1 agrees at 8 bases. The CDR3 runs to 19 residues. J gave up 6 bases and V 2 bases, and 15 bases lay outside the gene matches. Germline assignment: CDR1 MGHRA and CDR2 YSYEKL.

The J gene is TRBJ2-3, the V gene TRBV19, with 9 bases matching TRBD2. The CDR3 is made up of 14 amino acids. Germline V gene lookup returns CDR1 LNHDA and CDR2 SQIVND (reference sequence). The ends lost 5 bases at V and 7 bases at J; junction bases unmatched: 7. The CDR3 DNA reads TGTGCCAGTAGTCGTGCGGGGGGGCCGAATACGCAGTATTTT. Its protein is CASSRAGGPNTQYF.

The rearrangement uses TRBV3-1 (or the pseudogene TRBV3-2) and TRBJ1-2, with D perhaps TRBD1 (5 bases). The CDR3 length is 15 residues. Trimming removed 4 bases at V and 6 bases at J, with 18 bases between. In germline, CDR1 is LGHDT, CDR2 YNNKEL (reference sequence). CDR3 nucleotide sequence: TGTGCCAGCAGCCTTACGTTAGGGGAGCGTGATGGCTACACCTTC. Residues: CASSLTLGERDGYTF.

V gene TRBV10-3 combines with J gene TRBJ2-1, with D possibly matching TRBD2 (5 bases). Germline CDR1 and CDR2: ENHRY and SYGVKD. Trimming left V 10 bases short and J 8 bases short, with 15 bases between. This CDR3 comprises 12 residues. Here the CDR3 DNA reads TGTGCCACCAACGGCCCAGCGGATGAGCAGTTCTTC. It is translated as CATNGPADEQFF.

The J gene is TRBJ2-3, the V gene TRBV7-2; D may be TRBD1 or TRBD2 (5 bases each). V lost 5 bases and J lost 3, with 15 bases in between. CDR3 length equals 15 residues. The germline gives CDR1 SGHTA, CDR2 FQGNSA. Here the CDR3 reads CASSPGSGATDTQYF. The CDR3 nucleotides are TGTGCCAGCAGCCCCGGTTCCGGGGCGACAGATACGCAGTATTTT.

This rearrangement joins TRBV6-5 to TRBJ2-5; D remains ambiguous. From germline, CDR1 is MNHEY and CDR2 SVGAGI. The CDR3 has 15 residues. The V end was cut by 0 bases, the J end by 1 base, with 9 bases between. CDR3 sequence reads: CASSYSPRVQETQYF. In DNA, the CDR3 is TGTGCCAGCAGTTACTCTCCACGGGTCCAAGAGACCCAGTACTTC.

V usage is TRBV28 and J usage is TRBJ1-2; D gene unclear. Germline assignment: CDR1 MDHEN and CDR2 SYDVKM. V lost 6 bases, J lost 10 bases, and 18 bases lay in between. This CDR3 region has 13 residues. DNA of the CDR3: TGTGCCAGCAGGATCCCCCTCTCCCAGTACTACACCTTC. It is translated as CASRIPLSQYYTF.

The rearrangement joins TRBV6-4 to TRBJ2-1; a possible D gene is TRBD1 (6 bases). Germline V CDR1 and CDR2: MRHNA, SNTAGT. The CDR3 sequence is 15 residues long. V lost 2 bases, J lost 6 bases, and 14 bases lay in between. CDR3 DNA sequence: TGTGCCAGCAGTGACACACAGGGTATTTCCAATGAGCAGTTCTTC. It is translated as CASSDTQGISNEQFF.